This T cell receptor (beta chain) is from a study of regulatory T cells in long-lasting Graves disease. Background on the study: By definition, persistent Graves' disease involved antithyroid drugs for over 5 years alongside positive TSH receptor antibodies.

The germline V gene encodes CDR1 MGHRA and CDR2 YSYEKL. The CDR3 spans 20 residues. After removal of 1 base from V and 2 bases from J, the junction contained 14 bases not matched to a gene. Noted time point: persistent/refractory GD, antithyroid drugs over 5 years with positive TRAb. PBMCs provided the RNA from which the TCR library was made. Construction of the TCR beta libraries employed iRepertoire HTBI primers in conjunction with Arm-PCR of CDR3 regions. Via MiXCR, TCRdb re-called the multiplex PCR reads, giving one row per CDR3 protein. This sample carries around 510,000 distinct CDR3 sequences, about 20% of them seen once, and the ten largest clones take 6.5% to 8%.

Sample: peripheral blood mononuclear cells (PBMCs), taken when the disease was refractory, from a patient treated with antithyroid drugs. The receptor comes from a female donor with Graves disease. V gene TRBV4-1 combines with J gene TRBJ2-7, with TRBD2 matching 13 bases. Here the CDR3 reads CASSQVRWTSGSKDPYEQYF. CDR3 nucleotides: TGCGCCAGCAGCCAAGTTCGGTGGACTAGCGGGAGTAAGGACCCCTACGAGCAGTACTTC.